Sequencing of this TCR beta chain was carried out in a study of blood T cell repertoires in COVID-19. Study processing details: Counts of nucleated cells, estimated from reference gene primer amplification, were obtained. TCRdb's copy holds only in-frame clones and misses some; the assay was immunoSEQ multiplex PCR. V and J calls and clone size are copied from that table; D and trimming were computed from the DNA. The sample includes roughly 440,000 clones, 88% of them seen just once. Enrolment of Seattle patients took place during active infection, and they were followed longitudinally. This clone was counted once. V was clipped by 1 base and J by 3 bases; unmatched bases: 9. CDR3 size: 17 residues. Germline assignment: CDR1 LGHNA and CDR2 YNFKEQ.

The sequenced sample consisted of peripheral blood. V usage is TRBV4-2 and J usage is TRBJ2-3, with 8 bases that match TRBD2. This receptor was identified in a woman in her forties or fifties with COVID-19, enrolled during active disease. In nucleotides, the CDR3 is TGTGCCAGCAGCCAAGGTAGAAGCGGGGGCCTTACAGATACGCAGTATTTT. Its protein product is CASSQGRSGGLTDTQYF.